This T cell receptor beta chain was identified in a study of regulatory T cells in long-lasting Graves disease. Regarding time point: persistent/refractory GD, antithyroid drugs over 5 years with positive TRAb. From PBMCs, RNA was extracted and then used to make the TCR library. Arm-PCR of CDR3 regions with iRepertoire HTBI primers generated TCR beta libraries. One entry per CDR3 protein, called by TCRdb with MiXCR from the multiplex PCR reads. The sample carries 450,000 or so distinct CDR3 sequences, around 20% recorded once. CDR1 is DFQATT, CDR2 SNEGSKA, per germline (reference sequence). V was pared by 3 bases and J by 4 bases, with 10 bases between. This CDR3 has 12 residues.

The material sequenced was peripheral blood mononuclear cells (PBMCs), taken when the disease was refractory, from a patient treated with antithyroid drugs. The receptor was isolated from a female donor with Graves disease. The chain employs TRBV20-1 and TRBJ2-7, with no clear D. CDR3 protein: CSARGPGYEQYF. In DNA form, the CDR3 reads TGCAGTGCTAGGGGCCCCGGGTACGAGCAGTACTTC.